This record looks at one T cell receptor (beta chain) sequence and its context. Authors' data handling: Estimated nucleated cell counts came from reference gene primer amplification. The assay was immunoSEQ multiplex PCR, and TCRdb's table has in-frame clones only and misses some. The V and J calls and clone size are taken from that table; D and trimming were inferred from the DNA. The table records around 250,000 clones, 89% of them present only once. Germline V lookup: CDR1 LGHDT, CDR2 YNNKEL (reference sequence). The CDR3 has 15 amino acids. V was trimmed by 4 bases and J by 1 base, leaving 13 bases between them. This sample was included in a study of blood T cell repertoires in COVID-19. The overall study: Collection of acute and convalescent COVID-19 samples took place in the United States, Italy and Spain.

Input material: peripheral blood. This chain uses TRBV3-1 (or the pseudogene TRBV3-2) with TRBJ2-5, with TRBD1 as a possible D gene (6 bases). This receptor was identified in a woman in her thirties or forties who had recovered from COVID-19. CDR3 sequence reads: CASSLGWTAQETQYF. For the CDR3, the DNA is TGTGCCAGCAGCCTGGGCTGGACAGCCCAAGAGACCCAGTACTTC.